Listed here is a single T cell receptor (beta chain). This sample was included in a study of T cell responses to AZD1222 COVID-19 vaccine. Libraries were prepared by immunoSEQ multiplex PCR; TCRdb keeps only in-frame clonotypes and omits some of them. The sample includes fewer than 30,000 clones, 70% to 90% seen only once; the top ten take roughly 8.5%. The CDR3 runs 15 residues. Germline CDR1 SGHRS, CDR2 YFSETQ. V lost 5 bases to trimming and J lost 1 base, with 12 bases between them. The chain couples TRBV5-1 to TRBJ1-4; tentatively, D is TRBD1 (6 bases). The source is an adult who received the AZD1222 COVID-19 vaccine. The sequences come from peripheral blood, collected 28 days after the second AZD1222 dose. CDR3 nucleotides: TGCGCCAGCAGTGATCCACAGGGAACTAATGAAAAACTGTTTTTT. This encodes CASSDPQGTNEKLFF.